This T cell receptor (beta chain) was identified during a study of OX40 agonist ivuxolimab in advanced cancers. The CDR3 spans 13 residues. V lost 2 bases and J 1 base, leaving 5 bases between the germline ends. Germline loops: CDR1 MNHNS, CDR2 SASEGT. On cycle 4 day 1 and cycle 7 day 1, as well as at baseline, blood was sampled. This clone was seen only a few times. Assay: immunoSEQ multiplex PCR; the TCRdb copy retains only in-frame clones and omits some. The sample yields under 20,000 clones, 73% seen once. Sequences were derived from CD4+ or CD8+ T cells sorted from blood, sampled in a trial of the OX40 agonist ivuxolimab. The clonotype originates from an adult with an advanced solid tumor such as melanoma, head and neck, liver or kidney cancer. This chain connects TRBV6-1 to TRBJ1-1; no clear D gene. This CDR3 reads CASSEKENTEAFF. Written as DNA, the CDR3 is TGTGCCAGCAGTGAAAAGGAGAACACTGAAGCTTTCTTT.